This paragraph covers one T cell receptor beta chain sequence. This sample is drawn from a study of T cell changes during pregnancy in multiple sclerosis. Clones were read by immunoSEQ multiplex PCR, and TCRdb kept only the in-frame ones, dropping some. The sample lists 60,000 to 85,000 clones, 91% occurring once. The receptor was derived from a female donor with multiple sclerosis, enrolled in a pregnancy study. The sample here was peripheral blood, taken in the first trimester of pregnancy.

The CDR3 DNA reads as TGCGCCAGCAGCCTGAGGACTAGCGGGGAAACAGATACGCAGTATTTT. This encodes CASSLRTSGETDTQYF. V is TRBV10-2 and J is TRBJ2-3; 12 bases are a match to TRBD2. The CDR3 covers 16 residues. The germline CDR1 and CDR2 sequences are WSHSY and SAAADI. The junction had 7 bases not matched to a gene; V was cut back by 6 bases and J by 3 bases.